A single sample gave rise to the 22 T cell receptor beta chains below, sequenced in a study of a mutant IDH1 vaccine in newly diagnosed glioma. These receptors' antigens are unknown. Stated time point: week 47, end of study. The investigators gave 300 ug of mutant IDH1 20-mer peptide in each vaccine dose, together with topical imiquimod. Method: immunoSEQ multiplex PCR; TCRdb's copy keeps in-frame clones and lacks some. The sample includes 31,000 or so clones, approximately 83% of them seen just once. The sample was PBMCs, taken from a glioma patient whose treatment included an IDH1 peptide vaccine. The receptors here all came from a man aged 25-40 years with glioma.

J is TRBJ2-7 and V is TRBV7-2; unclear D gene. V lost 1 base, J lost 2 bases, and 9 bases lay in between. Germline-derived CDR1 and CDR2 are SGHTA and FQGNSA. The CDR3 spans 14 residues. The CDR3 is CASSLDPETYEQYF. CDR3 coding DNA: TGTGCCAGCAGCTTAGATCCGGAGACCTACGAGCAGTACTTC.

V is TRBV19 and J is TRBJ2-1, with 15 positions matching TRBD2. V lost 3 bases and J lost 5; bases outside the gene matches: 2. This CDR3 region has 16 residues. Germline-derived CDR1 and CDR2 are LNHDA and SQIVND (reference sequence). In nucleotides, the CDR3 is TGTGCCAGTAGTATGGGGACTAGCGGGGGGAACAATGAGCAGTTCTTC. Amino acid sequence: CASSMGTSGGNNEQFF. The whole variable domain, filled in from reference TRBV19 and TRBJ2-1, reads DGGITQSPKYLFRKEGQNVTLSCEQNLNHDAMYWYRQDPGQGLRLIYYSQIVNDFQKGDIAEGYSVSREKKESFPLTVTSAQKNPTAFYLCASSMGTSGGNNEQFFGPGTRLTVL.

This clone was detected once. The J gene is TRBJ2-7, the V gene TRBV6-1; 7 bases are a match to TRBD2. J was trimmed by 3 bases and V by 8 bases; bases with no gene match: 13. There are 15 residues in the CDR3. Germline loops: CDR1 MNHNS, CDR2 SASEGT. Here the CDR3 DNA reads TGTGCCAGCGGGGGGGTTGGGTCAGCGATCTACGAGCAGTACTTC. Its translation: CASGGVGSAIYEQYF.

The genes are TRBV7-2 and TRBJ2-7; TRBD2 aligns across 7 bases. After removal of 4 bases from V and 0 bases from J, the junction contained 12 bases not matched to a gene. The CDR3 is 17 amino acids. The germline V gene encodes CDR1 SGHTA and CDR2 FQGNSA. In DNA form, the CDR3 reads TGTGCCAGCAGCTCAGCCCTTTTTCGGGACTACTCCTACGAGCAGTACTTC. It is translated as CASSSALFRDYSYEQYF.

This clone was counted a single time. The rearrangement joins TRBV10-2 to TRBJ2-7; D gene uncertain. The V gene lost 4 bases and the J gene lost 6 bases, with 10 bases spanning the gap. Per germline, CDR1 WSHSY and CDR2 SAAADI. This CDR3 is built from 12 residues. The CDR3 loop is CASSVGWFEQYF. The DNA for the CDR3 is TGCGCCAGCAGTGTGGGATGGTTCGAGCAGTACTTC.

The gene calls are TRBV7-9 and TRBJ2-3; D may be TRBD1 (6 bases). The CDR3 runs 15 residues. Trimming stripped 4 bases from V and 5 bases from J, with 16 bases between. Germline values: CDR1 SEHNR, CDR2 FQNEAQ (reference sequence). The CDR3 DNA reads TGTGCCAGCAGCTCGACAGGAGAAAAGCAAGATACGCAGTATTTT. It translates to CASSSTGEKQDTQYF. Combining the CDR3 with reference TRBV7-9 and TRBJ2-3 gives the whole variable domain DTGVSQNPRHKITKRGQNVTFRCDPISEHNRLYWYRQTLGQGPEFLTYFQNEAQLEKSRLLSDRFSAERPKGSFSTLEIQRTEQGDSAMYLCASSSTGEKQDTQYFGPGTRLTVL.

The chain recombines TRBV5-1 with TRBJ1-6; 10 positions agree with TRBD1. Germline-derived CDR1 and CDR2 are SGHRS and YFSETQ. Trimming cost V 4 bases and J 4 bases; bases outside gene matches: 8. This CDR3 comprises 17 residues. This chain's CDR3 is CASSRAQGQGYNSPLHF. The DNA of the CDR3 is TGCGCCAGCAGCCGGGCCCAGGGACAGGGGTATAATTCACCCCTCCACTTT.

This chain uses TRBV19 with TRBJ1-2; the D is unclear. V lost 6 bases, J lost 10 bases, and 12 bases lay in between. Germline V CDR1 and CDR2: LNHDA, SQIVND (reference sequence). The CDR3 covers 11 residues. Written as DNA, the CDR3 is TGTGCCAGTAGCACTGGACGGAACTACACCTTC. Amino acids: CASSTGRNYTF.

V usage is TRBV2 and J usage is TRBJ2-2; 11 bases are shared with TRBD2. The CDR3 is 15 residues long. Germline V gives CDR1 SNHLY, CDR2 FYNNEI. V was pared by 5 bases and J by 7 bases, with 6 bases of the junction left unmatched. The CDR3 coding sequence is TGTGCCAGCAGTCGAATAGCGGGAGGGTTCGGGGAGCTGTTTTTT. Translated: CASSRIAGGFGELFF.

This chain joins TRBV27 and TRBJ1-6; possible D gene TRBD1, 6 bases. The CDR3 spans 12 residues. V dropped 7 bases and J dropped 7 bases, with 8 bases sitting between them. In germline, CDR1 is MNHEY, CDR2 SMNVEV (reference sequence). The CDR3 loop is CASTGGNSPLHF. CDR3 nucleotides: TGTGCCAGCACCGGGGGCAATTCACCCCTCCACTTT.

The chain is built from TRBV18 and TRBJ2-7; D may be TRBD1 (6 bases). From germline, CDR1 is KGHSH and CDR2 LQKENI. CDR3 length: 14 amino acids. The V end lost 4 bases, the J end lost 0 bases, and 10 bases lay between the germline ends. The CDR3 nucleotides read TGTGCCAGCTCACTTAGACAGGACTCCTACGAGCAGTACTTC. Its translation: CASSLRQDSYEQYF.

The gene calls are TRBV6-1 and TRBJ2-3; TRBD1 or TRBD2 may be the D gene (6 bases each). Per the germline V gene, CDR1 is MNHNS and CDR2 is SASEGT. The V and J ends lost 1 base and 8 bases respectively, with 16 bases between them. This CDR3 region has 15 residues. In DNA form, the CDR3 reads TGTGCCAGCAGTGAAGGGGGGGCTGCTTTTGGTACGCAGTATTTT. Encoded protein: CASSEGGAAFGTQYF.

The chain is built from TRBV9 and TRBJ2-2; 8 bases match TRBD1. Germline lookup yields CDR1 SGDLS and CDR2 YYNGEE. Losses at the gene ends were 7 bases for V and 3 bases for J; bases not matched to a gene: 2. This CDR3 has 13 residues. This chain's CDR3 is CASGQGDTGELFF. The CDR3 bases are TGTGCCAGCGGACAGGGAGACACCGGGGAGCTGTTTTTT.

The J gene is TRBJ1-1, the V gene TRBV5-1; perhaps TRBD1 as D (5 bases). This CDR3 contains 16 residues. V was shortened by 0 bases and J by 0 bases, with 12 bases between the two germline ends. CDR1 SGHRS and CDR2 YFSETQ come from the germline V gene. The CDR3 DNA sequence: TGCGCCAGCAGCTTGGCCTATAGGGGAATGAACACTGAAGCTTTCTTT. This codes for CASSLAYRGMNTEAFF. Using reference TRBV5-1 and TRBJ1-1 for the parts outside the CDR3, the full variable domain is KAGVTQTPRYLIKTRGQQVTLSCSPISGHRSVSWYQQTPGQGLQFLFEYFSETQRNKGNFPGRFSGRQFSNSRSEMNVSTLELGDSALYLCASSLAYRGMNTEAFFGQGTRLTVV.

This chain links TRBV15 with TRBJ2-1; 10 bases line up with TRBD2. Germline V gene sequence: CDR1 LNHNV, CDR2 YYDKDF (reference sequence). This CDR3 has 18 residues. Trimming removed 0 bases from V and 0 bases from J; junction bases left unmatched: 5. CDR3 in amino acids: CATSREVLAGSSYNEQFF. CDR3 nucleotide sequence: TGTGCCACCAGCAGAGAGGTACTAGCGGGGAGCTCCTACAATGAGCAGTTCTTC.

By share, this clone ranks as medium-sized. The chain links TRBV5-4 to TRBJ2-2; 9 bases map to TRBD2. V trimming: 0 bases; J trimming: 0 bases; junction bases outside the gene matches: 6. CDR1 SGHNT and CDR2 YYREEE come from the germline V gene (reference sequence). The CDR3 has 18 amino acids. The CDR3 bases are TGTGCCAGCAGCTTGGGAGCGGGGGGACCCTCGAACACCGGGGAGCTGTTTTTT. This translates into CASSLGAGGPSNTGELFF.

The chain combines TRBV28 with TRBJ1-2; 7 nucleotides agree with TRBD1. With V trimmed by 2 bases and J by 3 bases, 18 bases remained unmatched. The length of the CDR3 is 19 residues. The V gene's germline CDR1 is MDHEN and CDR2 SYDVKM. The CDR3 region is CASSLLPSSIRDRHYGYTF. CDR3 DNA: TGTGCCAGCAGTTTACTTCCGTCCTCAATCCGGGACAGACACTATGGCTACACCTTC.

This chain uses TRBV6-1 with TRBJ1-1, with D uncertain. The CDR3 sequence is 14 residues long. Germline V gene sequence: CDR1 MNHNS, CDR2 SASEGT. The ends were cut back, 3 bases at V and 6 bases at J, with 14 bases in the middle. DNA of the CDR3: TGTGCCAGCAGTGATACCCGGGGTAGAGCTGAAGCTTTCTTT. Translated: CASSDTRGRAEAFF.

This chain connects TRBV5-1 to TRBJ1-2, with D possibly TRBD1 on 5 matching bases. Germline V gene data show CDR1 as SGHRS and CDR2 as YFSETQ. CDR3 size: 15 residues. V gave up 4 bases and J gave up 0 bases, with 13 bases separating them. CDR3 residues: CASSPRDGANYGYTF. The CDR3 DNA reads as TGCGCCAGCAGCCCGAGGGACGGCGCTAACTATGGCTACACCTTC.

The J gene is TRBJ1-2, the V gene TRBV29-1; a possible D gene is TRBD1 (6 bases). V lost 1 base and J 1 base, leaving 10 bases between the germline ends. The CDR3 has 14 residues. Germline V gives CDR1 SQVTM, CDR2 ANQGSEA. The CDR3 bases are TGCAGCGTTGAAGGGGGGCAGGATAACTATGGCTACACCTTC. As protein: CSVEGGQDNYGYTF. Together with reference TRBV29-1 and TRBJ1-2, the CDR3 gives the full variable domain: SAVISQKPSRDICQRGTSLTIQCQVDSQVTMMFWYRQQPGQSLTLIATANQGSEATYESGFVIDKFPISRPNLTFSTLTVSNMSPEDSSIYLCSVEGGQDNYGYTFGSGTRLTVV.

V and J are TRBV6-6 and TRBJ2-7, with a weak D call TRBD2 (5 bases). V was pared by 5 bases and J by 9 bases, with 11 bases between. Germline V gene sequence: CDR1 MNHNY, CDR2 SVGAGI (reference sequence). The CDR3 is made up of 11 amino acids. The CDR3 sequence is CASSHGVSQYF. CDR3 nucleotides: TGTGCCAGCAGTCACGGGGTCTCGCAGTACTTC.

The chain links TRBV2 to TRBJ2-7; D is possibly TRBD1 (6 bases). The CDR3 covers 14 residues. V lost 6 bases to trimming and J lost 0 bases, with 12 bases between them. Germline V gene sequence: CDR1 SNHLY, CDR2 FYNNEI. The CDR3 bases are TGTGCCAGCAGACACAGGGTAAGCTCCTACGAGCAGTACTTC. Its translation: CASRHRVSSYEQYF.